This T cell receptor beta chain was recorded in a study of T cell responses to AZD1222 COVID-19 vaccine (dated by TCRdb to the early 2020s). Regarding the research as a whole: AZD1222 recipients whose second dose came at about 4 weeks and those whose second dose came at about 12 weeks were combined into one group, since spike-specific TCR depth and breadth did not differ between the two schedules. Enrollment into the trials was organized by age into subgroups of 18-55, 56-69 and 70-plus years, and those subgroups contained approximately 160, 26 and 62 TCR-sequenced participants, respectively. A total of just over 230 trial participants underwent TCR sequencing, of whom 207 had received two doses of AZD1222 and around 25 had received two doses of the MenACWY control vaccine.

Overall study results and their limits: Most participants were white British and females outnumbered males, and the authors suggested that clonal diversity may have been underestimated. CD4 TCRs associated with the vaccine covered the entire spike protein, and the dominant responses were in regions 160-218 and 743-854. Because no samples from the day 14 peak response were available, repertoires could be characterized only after the peak T cell response. The 56-69-year group was small, and its depth increase did not reach significance, likely because of low power. Conclusions about previously exposed vaccinees are limited, since just a handful of AZD1222 recipients were seropositive for SARS-CoV-2 at baseline. Epitopes outside the regions mutated in the B.1.351 and B.1.1.7 variants were reportedly recognized by nearly half of the unique spike-specific TCRs. After two AZD1222 doses, both the breadth and the depth of spike-specific TCRs were significantly higher than at day 0 and than in MenACWY recipients.

The CDR3 regions of human TCRbeta chains were analyzed by immunosequencing. As for the authors' bioinformatics: TCRs in the repertoires were compared against a reference library of SARS-CoV-2-specific TCRs that had been generated with the MIRA antigen-specificity platform. Breadth was defined as the fraction of unique TCRs that were SARS-CoV-2-associated, and depth was defined as the fraction of total T cells that were SARS-CoV-2-associated. Using the MIRA data, each spike-specific TCR was mapped to the spike region that the TCR reacts to and placed in a CD4 or CD8 class. Log10-transformed breadth and depth values were compared by one-way ANOVA with Sidak's multiple comparisons tests. TCRdb provides this immuneACCESS table in a form limited to in-frame rearrangements. Some clones are lacking; in checked studies, under half of them reflect an unresolved V gene, and why the rest are absent is not known. V, J and clone size are taken as reported in that table, and D and trimming were inferred from the DNA itself. This sample lists more than 110,000 clones; 75% to 90% were detected once. The top ten constitute 4% to 5% of the sample.

The germline V gene provides CDR1 KGHDR and CDR2 SFDVKD. The CDR3 contains 17 residues, cysteine and phenylalanine counted. Only the CDR3 region is kept as DNA, spanning 51 bases read in frame from base 1. V is trimmed back by 4 bases and J by 2 bases, and the junction contains 9 bases that no gene match accounts for. The time point label, read with the paper, signifies: baseline before first vaccination. Samples from vaccinated people were obtained from the UK trials COV001 and COV002, which included a single-blind randomized controlled phase 2/3 trial of AZD1222 (ChAdOx1 nCoV-19) in healthy adults. For TCRbeta chain sequencing, PBMC samples from trial participants were taken at day 0 and at day 28 after the second dose. Of note for this clone: Its cognate antigen has yet to be identified. Base-call qualities are not available, and no considerably larger clone is one nucleotide away.

The V and J genes are TRBV24-1 and TRBJ1-2, with 10 bases matching TRBD1. The TCR originated in an adult in good health. Material: peripheral blood, obtained on day 0 of AZD1222 vaccination. The DNA is as follows: TGTGCCACCAGTGACATTACCGCGACAGGGGGCAACTATGGCTACACCTTC. Translated, this is CATSDITATGGNYGYTF.